These 23 T cell receptor beta chains came from one sample sequenced in a study of technical replicates of blood from a few donors. Profiling relied on immunoSEQ multiplex PCR, and the TCRdb table lists in-frame clones only, not all of them. Here the sample spans some 76,000 clones, 95% to 98% being singletons. The material sequenced was T cells isolated from PBMCs. These receptors were taken from a human donor in good health.

The CDR3 sequence is CASSQDFWVVVAGSIADTQYF. CDR3 DNA: TGTGCCAGCAGCCAAGATTTTTGGGTTGTAGTGGCGGGAAGTATAGCAGATACGCAGTATTTT. The chain joins TRBV4-2 to TRBJ2-3; D is possibly TRBD2 (6 bases). Trimming cost V 0 bases and J 4 bases, with 29 bases left between them. Germline V gene data show CDR1 as LGHNA and CDR2 as YNFKEQ. This CDR3 is 21 amino acids long.

J is TRBJ1-3 and V is TRBV10-3; D ambiguous. Trimming shortened V by 3 bases and J by 0 bases, and 9 bases separated the two germline ends. The germline V gene encodes CDR1 ENHRY and CDR2 SYGVKD. The length of the CDR3 is 15 residues. The DNA for the CDR3 is TGTGCCATCAGTGACTCTGGCAGCTCTGGAAACACCATATATTTT. Its translation: CAISDSGSSGNTIYF.

The CDR3 DNA sequence: TGTGCCAGCAGTGATGGAGATCAGCCCCAGCATTTT. Translated, it gives CASSDGDQPQHF. This rearrangement joins TRBV6-1 to TRBJ1-5; no clear D gene. This CDR3 contains 12 residues. The germline V and J ends were trimmed by 3 bases and 5 bases, with 5 bases remaining between them. Germline assignment: CDR1 MNHNS and CDR2 SASEGT.

V and J are TRBV21-1 and TRBJ1-5. TRBV21-1 is described as a pseudogene. The CDR3 is 12 residues long. CDR3 nucleotides: TGTGCCAGCAGATCGGGTAATCAGCCCCAGCATTTT. It is translated as CASRSGNQPQHF.

The sample holds one count of this clone. The rearrangement links TRBV27 to TRBJ1-6, with D hard to call. CDR1 is MNHEY, CDR2 SMNVEV, per germline (reference sequence). The V gene lost 5 bases and the J gene lost 7 bases, with 9 bases spanning the gap. This CDR3 has 13 amino acids. The CDR3 protein is CASSPLANSPLHF. The DNA of the CDR3 is TGTGCCAGCAGTCCCCTCGCGAATTCACCCCTCCACTTT.

The V and J genes are TRBV2 and TRBJ2-5, with 7 bases lining up with TRBD2. CDR1 SNHLY and CDR2 FYNNEI come from the germline V gene. The CDR3 has 15 amino acids. Trimming at V came to 6 bases and at J to 1 base, leaving 8 bases not matched to a gene. CDR3 nucleotide sequence: TGTGCCAGCAGCACCCCCCCGGGGGGCCAAGAGACCCAGTACTTC. Protein sequence: CASSTPPGGQETQYF.

CDR3 residues: CASSSTPWDRGSYGYTF. In DNA form, the CDR3 reads TGTGCCAGCAGTTCAACCCCCTGGGACAGGGGGAGCTATGGCTACACCTTC. The J gene is TRBJ1-2, the V gene TRBV7-3; 11 nucleotides match TRBD1. The CDR3 consists of 17 residues. Germline loops: CDR1 SGHTA, CDR2 FQGTGA. Losses at the gene ends were 6 bases for V and 4 bases for J; bases not matched to a gene: 13.

This clone was counted a few times. The rearrangement joins TRBV6-5 to TRBJ1-1; D not certain. V was pared by 2 bases and J by 11 bases, with 9 bases between. CDR3 length equals 11 residues. Per germline, CDR1 MNHEY and CDR2 SVGAGI. The CDR3 sequence is CASSYAGYAFF. CDR3 nucleotides: TGTGCCAGCAGTTACGCGGGCTATGCTTTCTTT.

This clone was detected only once. The V and J genes are TRBV21-1 and TRBJ1-5; the D call in the table, TRBD1, was not verified against the DNA. TRBV21-1 corresponds to a pseudogene. The CDR3 length is 16 residues. CDR3 DNA: TGTGCCAGCAGCCCACATGGTGGGGCAGGCAATCAGCCCCAGCATTTT. Translated: CASSPHGGAGNQPQHF.

The CDR3 protein is CASSGPGNEAFF. The CDR3 coding sequence is TGTGCCAGCAGCGGCCCAGGGAATGAAGCTTTCTTT. The J gene is TRBJ1-1, the V gene TRBV9; possibly TRBD1 for D (5 bases). This CDR3 has 12 amino acids. The V end was cut by 3 bases, the J end by 7 bases, with 10 bases between. Germline CDR1 SGDLS, CDR2 YYNGEE.

This rearrangement joins TRBV10-3 to TRBJ2-1; maybe TRBD1 (6 bases). Trimming removed 3 bases from V and 0 bases from J, with 9 bases in between. The CDR3 is 15 residues long. Germline lookup yields CDR1 ENHRY and CDR2 SYGVKD. The CDR3 spells CAISERGISYNEQFF. The DNA of the CDR3 is TGTGCCATCAGTGAAAGGGGGATCTCCTACAATGAGCAGTTCTTC.

The DNA of the CDR3 is TGTGCCTGGATGAAGCCCTCCGAAGCTTTCTTT. Encoded protein: CAWMKPSEAFF. The rearrangement joins TRBV30 to TRBJ1-1; D not certain. Germline CDR1 is GTSNPN and CDR2 is SVGIG (reference sequence). V lost 4 bases, J lost 8 bases, and 11 bases lay in between. This CDR3 spans 11 amino acids.

V usage is TRBV5-1 and J usage is TRBJ2-3; D not certain. CDR3 size: 16 residues. With 0 bases removed from V and 0 bases from J, the gap between germline ends came to 11 bases. In germline, CDR1 is SGHRS, CDR2 YFSETQ. The CDR3 protein is CASSLDAPLSTDTQYF. The CDR3 DNA follows: TGCGCCAGCAGCTTGGACGCGCCACTAAGCACAGATACGCAGTATTTT.

In DNA form, the CDR3 reads TGTGCCAGCAGTGAAGGACTAGGGTACGAGCAGTACTTC. Translating it yields CASSEGLGYEQYF. This rearrangement joins TRBV25-1 to TRBJ2-7; 7 bases agree with TRBD2. Germline trimming cut 2 bases from V and 4 bases from J; bases unmatched to any gene: 2. The CDR3 is 13 amino acids. CDR1 is MGHDK and CDR2 is SYGVNS in the germline V gene.

The J gene is TRBJ2-5, the V gene TRBV18; perhaps TRBD1 as D (6 bases). Germline-derived CDR1 and CDR2 are KGHSH and LQKENI. This CDR3 is built from 14 residues. Trimming took off 2 bases at V and 3 bases at J, with 10 bases between the two ends. CDR3 in amino acids: CASSPRDKKETQYF. The CDR3 DNA follows: TGTGCCAGCTCACCAAGGGACAAGAAAGAGACCCAGTACTTC.

The rearrangement uses TRBV27 and TRBJ1-4; weak D call: TRBD1 (6 bases). Germline-derived CDR1 and CDR2 are MNHEY and SMNVEV (reference sequence). The V end lost 6 bases, the J end lost 7 bases, and 18 bases lay between the germline ends. This CDR3 is 15 amino acids long. The CDR3 here is CASSTYTGKGEKLFF. CDR3 DNA: TGTGCCAGCAGCACATACACAGGGAAGGGTGAAAAACTGTTTTTT.

The chain uses TRBV19 and TRBJ2-1; no reliable D call. Germline V gene sequence: CDR1 LNHDA, CDR2 SQIVND (reference sequence). The CDR3 loop spans 15 amino acids. V was clipped by 3 bases and J by 0 bases, with 9 bases between them. The CDR3 nucleotides read TGTGCCAGTAGTATTAGTGTTAACTCCTACAATGAGCAGTTCTTC. Its protein is CASSISVNSYNEQFF.

The CDR3: CASTRLAGGSGELFF. In DNA form, the CDR3 reads TGTGCCAGCACCAGACTAGCGGGAGGATCCGGGGAGCTGTTTTTT. The chain is built from TRBV7-2 and TRBJ2-2; 13 bases fit TRBD2. Per the germline V gene, CDR1 is SGHTA and CDR2 is FQGNSA. V trimming: 7 bases; J trimming: 6 bases; junction bases outside the gene matches: 5. The CDR3 has 15 residues.

This clone was found once. The chain recombines TRBV2 with TRBJ2-7, with 8 bases aligning to TRBD1. Trimming cost V 3 bases and J 5 bases; bases outside gene matches: 6. Germline V gene data show CDR1 as SNHLY and CDR2 as FYNNEI. CDR3 length: 14 residues. CDR3 in amino acids: CASSDRTGSHEQYF. In nucleotides, the CDR3 is TGTGCCAGCAGTGATCGGACAGGGTCCCACGAGCAGTACTTC.

The chain's CDR3 is CASSLVSEQFF. In DNA form, the CDR3 reads TGTGCCAGCAGTTTAGTATCTGAGCAGTTCTTC. The V gene is TRBV28, the J gene TRBJ2-1; D uncertain. Looked up from germline, CDR1 is MDHEN and CDR2 is SYDVKM. Between the trimmed V and J ends, which lost 2 bases and 9 bases, there was a span of 5 bases. This CDR3 contains 11 residues.

The chain couples TRBV11-3 to TRBJ1-2; D unresolved. The V gene lost 4 bases and the J gene lost 5 bases, with 11 bases spanning the gap. The CDR3 spans 13 residues. The germline V gene has CDR1 SGHNT and CDR2 YENEEA. CDR3 amino acids: CASSSTQNYGYTF. The CDR3 DNA reads TGTGCCAGCAGCTCGACACAAAATTATGGCTACACCTTC. The full variable domain, in which reference TRBV11-3 and TRBJ1-2 provide the parts outside the CDR3, is EAGVVQSPRYKIIEKKQPVAFWCNPISGHNTLYWYLQNLGQGPELLIRYENEEAVDDSQLPKDRFSAERLKGVDSTLKIQPAELGDSAVYLCASSSTQNYGYTFGSGTRLTVV.

The genes are TRBV27 and TRBJ2-1; the match to TRBD2 covers 8 bases. Germline CDR1 reads MNHEY; CDR2 reads SMNVEV (reference sequence). J was trimmed by 8 bases and V by 4 bases; bases with no gene match: 4. CDR3 length equals 13 residues. CDR3 sequence reads: CASSSSGSHEQFF. CDR3 in DNA: TGTGCCAGCAGTTCCAGCGGGAGCCATGAGCAGTTCTTC.

This clone was picked up a small number of times. The rearrangement joins TRBV2 to TRBJ2-7; TRBD1 matches 7 bases. This CDR3 contains 12 residues. V shed 8 bases and J 3 bases; nucleotides not matched to a gene: 4. The germline V gene has CDR1 SNHLY and CDR2 FYNNEI. The CDR3 DNA reads as TGTGCCAGCGGACAGGAAGTCTACGAGCAGTACTTC. Its protein product is CASGQEVYEQYF.